Sequencing of this T cell receptor (beta chain) was carried out in a study of beta chain features in type 1 diabetes. The entirety of the isolated RNA underwent reverse transcription, so expressed TCRB transcripts were sequenced. Method: immunoSEQ multiplex PCR; TCRdb's copy keeps in-frame clones and lacks some. The data contain approximately 380,000 clones, about 15% of them singletons. This clone appeared a few times. The material sequenced was naive CD4+ T cells from blood. This receptor was identified in a woman between 18 and 29 years old in good health.

This CDR3 reads CASSPGGVSTDTQYF. CDR3 coding DNA: TGTGCCAGCAGTCCAGGGGGCGTAAGCACAGATACGCAGTATTTT. The chain employs TRBV28 and TRBJ2-3; 8 bases fit TRBD1. V shed 5 bases, J shed 0 bases, and the junction held 4 bases outside the gene matches. The CDR3 consists of 15 residues. Germline assignment: CDR1 MDHEN and CDR2 SYDVKM.